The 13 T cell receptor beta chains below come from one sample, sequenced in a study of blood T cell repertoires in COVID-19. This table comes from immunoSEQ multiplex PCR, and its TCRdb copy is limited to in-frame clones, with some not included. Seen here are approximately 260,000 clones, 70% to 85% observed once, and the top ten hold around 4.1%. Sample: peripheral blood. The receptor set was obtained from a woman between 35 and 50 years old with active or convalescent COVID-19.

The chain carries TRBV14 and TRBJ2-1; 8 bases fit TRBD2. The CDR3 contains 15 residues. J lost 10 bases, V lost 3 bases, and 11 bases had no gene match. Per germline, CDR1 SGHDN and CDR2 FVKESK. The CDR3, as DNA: TGTGCCAGCAGCCAGACGGGGGGGCCGGTCAGGGAGCAGTTCTTC. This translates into CASSQTGGPVREQFF. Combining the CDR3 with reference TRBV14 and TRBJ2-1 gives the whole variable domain EAGVTQFPSHSVIEKGQTVTLRCDPISGHDNLYWYRRVMGKEIKFLLHFVKESKQDESGMPNNRFLAERTGGTYSTLKVQPAELEDSGVYFCASSQTGGPVREQFFGPGTRLTVL.

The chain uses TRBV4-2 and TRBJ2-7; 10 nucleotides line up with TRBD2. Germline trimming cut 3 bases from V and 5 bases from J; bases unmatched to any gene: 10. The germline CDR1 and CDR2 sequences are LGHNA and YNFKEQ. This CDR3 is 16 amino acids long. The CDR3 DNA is TGTGCCAGCAGCCAGTCCCCAGCGGGGGGGCGAAACGAGCAGTACTTC. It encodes CASSQSPAGGRNEQYF.

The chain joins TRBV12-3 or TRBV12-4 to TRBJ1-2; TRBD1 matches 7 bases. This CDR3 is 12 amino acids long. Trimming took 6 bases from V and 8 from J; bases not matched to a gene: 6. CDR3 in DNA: TGTGCCAGCAGGGGCAGGGGGAGAGGCTACACCTTC. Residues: CASRGRGRGYTF.

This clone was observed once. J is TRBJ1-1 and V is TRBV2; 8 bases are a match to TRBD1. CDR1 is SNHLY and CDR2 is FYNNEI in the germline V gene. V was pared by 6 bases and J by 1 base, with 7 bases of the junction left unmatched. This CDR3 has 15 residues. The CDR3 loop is CASRTQGQGNTEAFF. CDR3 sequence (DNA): TGTGCCAGCAGGACCCAAGGACAGGGGAACACTGAAGCTTTCTTT.

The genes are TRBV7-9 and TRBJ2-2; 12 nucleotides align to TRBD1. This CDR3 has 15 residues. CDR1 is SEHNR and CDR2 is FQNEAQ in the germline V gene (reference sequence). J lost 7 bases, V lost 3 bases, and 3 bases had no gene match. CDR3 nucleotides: TGTGCCAGCAGCTTCGGGACAGGGGGCGTCGGGGAGCTGTTTTTT. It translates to CASSFGTGGVGELFF.

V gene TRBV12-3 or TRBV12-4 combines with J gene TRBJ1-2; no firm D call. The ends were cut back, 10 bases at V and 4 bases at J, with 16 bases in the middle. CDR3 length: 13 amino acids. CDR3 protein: CATSTGGAYGYTF. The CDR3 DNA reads TGTGCCACAAGTACCGGCGGCGCCTATGGCTACACCTTC.

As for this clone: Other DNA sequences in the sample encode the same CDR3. In DNA form, the CDR3 reads TGTGCCAGCAGTTTCCGGAACACCGGGGAGCTGTTTTTT. Protein: CASSFRNTGELFF. The V call is TRBV12-3 or TRBV12-4, the J call TRBJ2-2; no clear D gene. V was pared by 3 bases and J by 1 base, with 3 bases between. The CDR3 covers 13 residues.

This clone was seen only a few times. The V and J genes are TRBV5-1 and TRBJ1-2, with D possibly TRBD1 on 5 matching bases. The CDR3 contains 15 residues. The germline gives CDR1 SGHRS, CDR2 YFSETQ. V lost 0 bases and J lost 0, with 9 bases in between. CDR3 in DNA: TGCGCCAGCAGCTTGGAACAGGCCGCTAACTATGGCTACACCTTC. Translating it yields CASSLEQAANYGYTF. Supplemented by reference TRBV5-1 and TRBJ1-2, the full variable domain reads KAGVTQTPRYLIKTRGQQVTLSCSPISGHRSVSWYQQTPGQGLQFLFEYFSETQRNKGNFPGRFSGRQFSNSRSEMNVSTLELGDSALYLCASSLEQAANYGYTFGSGTRLTVV.

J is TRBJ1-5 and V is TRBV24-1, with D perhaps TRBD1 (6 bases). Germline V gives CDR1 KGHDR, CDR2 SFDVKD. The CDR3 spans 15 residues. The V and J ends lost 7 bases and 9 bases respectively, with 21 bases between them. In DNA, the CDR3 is TGTGCCACCAGCGACGGGACAAAGATATATGGGCCCCAGCATTTT. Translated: CATSDGTKIYGPQHF.

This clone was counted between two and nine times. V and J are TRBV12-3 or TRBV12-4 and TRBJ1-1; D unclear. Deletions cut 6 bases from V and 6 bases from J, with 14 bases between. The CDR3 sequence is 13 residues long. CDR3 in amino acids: CASSTKGRAEAFF. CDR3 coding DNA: TGTGCCAGCAGCACAAAAGGGAGAGCTGAAGCTTTCTTT.

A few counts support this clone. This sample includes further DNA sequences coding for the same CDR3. CDR3 sequence (DNA): TGTGCCAGCAGCTTGGGACAGGGTGCTGGGGAGCTGTTTTTT. Amino acids: CASSLGQGAGELFF. This chain uses TRBV3-1 (or the pseudogene TRBV3-2) with TRBJ2-2, with 9 bases that match TRBD1. The germline V gene encodes CDR1 LGHDT and CDR2 YNNKEL (reference sequence). The CDR3 has 14 amino acids. Trimming took 5 bases from V and 8 from J; bases not matched to a gene: 6.

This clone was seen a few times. The CDR3, as DNA: TGTGCCAGCAGTGACCAGGGATACACTGAAGCTTTCTTT. Its translation: CASSDQGYTEAFF. This rearrangement joins TRBV6-1 to TRBJ1-1; TRBD1 might be the D (5 bases). Germline-derived CDR1 and CDR2 are MNHNS and SASEGT. The ends were cut back, 3 bases at V and 3 bases at J, with 8 bases in the middle. CDR3 length: 13 residues.

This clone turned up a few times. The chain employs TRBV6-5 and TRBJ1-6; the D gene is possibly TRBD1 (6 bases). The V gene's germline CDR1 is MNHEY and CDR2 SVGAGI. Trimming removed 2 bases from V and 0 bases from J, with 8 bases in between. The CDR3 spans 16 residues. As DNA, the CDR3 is TGTGCCAGCAGTTACGGGGGCGGCTCCTATAATTCACCCCTCCACTTT. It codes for CASSYGGGSYNSPLHF.